The sequence of this TCR beta chain was determined in a study of control samples from healthy donors and cancer patients. The germline V gene has CDR1 SGHAT and CDR2 FQNNGV. There are 13 residues in the CDR3. Trimming pared 2 bases from V and 11 bases from J, leaving 15 bases between. Sequencing was performed with immunoSEQ multiplex PCR; in TCRdb, only in-frame clones are kept and a portion is missing. The sample shows some 90,000 clones, around 90% of them seen only once. The sample comprised blood. The chain couples TRBV11-2 to TRBJ1-1; a possible D gene is TRBD1 (5 bases). The origin of this receptor is a woman aged 55 to 70 in good health. The CDR3 here is CASSLSVGGAAFF. CDR3 DNA sequence: TGTGCCAGCAGCTTATCGGTTGGAGGGGCGGCTTTCTTT. The full variable domain, in which reference TRBV11-2 and TRBJ1-1 provide the parts outside the CDR3, is EAGVAQSPRYKIIEKRQSVAFWCNPISGHATLYWYQQILGQGPKLLIQFQNNGVVDDSQLPKDRFSAERLKGVDSTLKIQPAKLEDSAVYLCASSLSVGGAAFFGQGTRLTVV.